These T cell receptor beta chains were read from a single sample in a study of CD8+ T cells in alopecia areata. This table comes from immunoSEQ multiplex PCR, and its TCRdb copy is limited to in-frame clones, with some not included. The sample holds 150,000 to 200,000 clones, approximately 59% seen once. The specimen comprised CD4+ T cells sorted from blood, sampled at week 0. These receptor sequences come from a human donor with alopecia areata. Both conserved end residues are part of each CDR3. Each record gives: V gene, J gene, D gene, clone size, CDR3 protein, CDR3 DNA. The D gene is left open where the match is weak. Where a row states a size, it is once, few, many or the class of an expanded clone; other rows omit it.

v_gene: TRBV7-9
j_gene: TRBJ2-2
d_gene: TRBD1
abundance: .
CDR3aa: CASSPDRAGNTGELFF
CDR3nt: TGTGCCAGCAGCCCGGACAGGGCCGGGAACACCGGGGAGCTGTTTTTT

v_gene: TRBV10-3
j_gene: TRBJ2-6
d_gene: TRBD1
abundance: few
CDR3aa: CAITGQVTGANVLTF
CDR3nt: TGTGCCATCACCGGACAGGTCACTGGGGCCAACGTCCTGACTTTC

v_gene: TRBV4-1
j_gene: TRBJ1-1
d_gene: .
abundance: .
CDR3aa: CASSQEQVQMNTEAFF
CDR3nt: TGCGCCAGCAGCCAAGAACAGGTACAGATGAACACTGAAGCTTTCTTT

v_gene: TRBV30
j_gene: TRBJ2-2
d_gene: .
abundance: .
CDR3aa: CAWSTGQSTGELFF
CDR3nt: TGTGCCTGGAGCACGGGGCAAAGCACCGGGGAGCTGTTTTTT

v_gene: TRBV7-3
j_gene: TRBJ2-2
d_gene: TRBD1
abundance: .
CDR3aa: CASSRLGTGGATGELFF
CDR3nt: TGTGCCAGCAGCCGCCTCGGGACAGGGGGCGCGACCGGGGAGCTGTTTTTT

v_gene: TRBV19
j_gene: TRBJ1-2
d_gene: TRBD1
abundance: .
CDR3aa: CASESGTGLDGHTF
CDR3nt: TGTGCCAGTGAATCCGGGACAGGGCTAGACGGCCACACCTTC

v_gene: TRBV7-2
j_gene: TRBJ2-6
d_gene: TRBD1
abundance: .
CDR3aa: CASSLDGQGYNVLTF
CDR3nt: TGTGCCAGCAGCTTAGACGGACAGGGGTACAACGTCCTGACTTTC

v_gene: TRBV29-1
j_gene: TRBJ1-2
d_gene: .
abundance: few
CDR3aa: CSVAEGDPGYTF
CDR3nt: TGCAGCGTTGCGGAAGGAGACCCGGGCTACACCTTC

v_gene: TRBV5-1
j_gene: TRBJ2-7
d_gene: .
abundance: .
CDR3aa: CASSSTGTGEQYF
CDR3nt: TGCGCCAGCAGCTCAACAGGGACGGGGGAGCAGTACTTC

v_gene: TRBV30
j_gene: TRBJ1-2
d_gene: .
abundance: .
CDR3aa: CAWRETGRHTF
CDR3nt: TGTGCCTGGAGGGAAACAGGGCGGCACACCTTC

v_gene: TRBV7-9
j_gene: TRBJ2-2
d_gene: TRBD1
abundance: few
CDR3aa: CASSPLRQGSAGELFF
CDR3nt: TGTGCCAGCAGCCCCCTCCGACAGGGGTCGGCGGGGGAGCTGTTTTTT

v_gene: TRBV20-1
j_gene: TRBJ1-1
d_gene: .
abundance: .
CDR3aa: CSVVRGQAFF
CDR3nt: TGCAGCGTCGTCCGGGGGCAGGCTTTCTTT

v_gene: TRBV5-1
j_gene: TRBJ2-3
d_gene: .
abundance: .
CDR3aa: CASSLAVSTDTQYF
CDR3nt: TGCGCCAGCAGCTTGGCGGTTAGCACAGATACGCAGTATTTT

v_gene: TRBV7-6
j_gene: TRBJ1-5
d_gene: .
abundance: .
CDR3aa: CASSGDGSNQPQHF
CDR3nt: TGTGCCAGCAGCGGGGACGGTAGCAATCAGCCCCAGCATTTT

v_gene: TRBV13
j_gene: TRBJ2-5
d_gene: .
abundance: .
CDR3aa: CASSSSAEAQYF
CDR3nt: TGTGCCAGCAGCTCTAGCGCGGAGGCCCAGTACTTC

v_gene: TRBV5-5
j_gene: TRBJ2-3
d_gene: .
abundance: .
CDR3aa: CACGVGTDTQYF
CDR3nt: TGTGCATGCGGGGTGGGCACAGATACGCAGTATTTT

v_gene: TRBV30
j_gene: TRBJ2-2
d_gene: TRBD2
abundance: .
CDR3aa: CAWTSTSPGELFF
CDR3nt: TGTGCCTGGACGTCGACTAGCCCCGGGGAGCTGTTTTTT

v_gene: TRBV5-6
j_gene: TRBJ2-1
d_gene: TRBD1
abundance: .
CDR3aa: CASSLQGAYNEQFF
CDR3nt: TGTGCCAGCAGCTTACAGGGGGCATACAATGAGCAGTTCTTC

v_gene: TRBV5-6
j_gene: TRBJ1-1
d_gene: TRBD1
abundance: few
CDR3aa: CASSSPRQGNTEAFF
CDR3nt: TGTGCCAGCAGCTCCCCCCGACAGGGGAACACTGAAGCTTTCTTT

v_gene: TRBV6-6
j_gene: TRBJ2-6
d_gene: TRBD1
abundance: .
CDR3aa: CASSYRTGSGANVLTF
CDR3nt: TGTGCCAGCAGTTACAGGACAGGCTCCGGGGCCAACGTCCTGACTTTC

v_gene: TRBV7-8
j_gene: TRBJ2-7
d_gene: .
abundance: .
CDR3aa: CASSLINYEQYF
CDR3nt: TGTGCCAGCAGCTTAATCAACTACGAGCAGTACTTC

v_gene: TRBV19
j_gene: TRBJ1-5
d_gene: TRBD1
abundance: few
CDR3aa: CASTAGTGDQPQHF
CDR3nt: TGTGCCAGTACCGCCGGGACAGGGGATCAGCCCCAGCATTTT